Here is one T cell receptor (beta chain) with its context. The CDR3 has 14 amino acids. J was trimmed by 10 bases and V by 7 bases; bases with no gene match: 10. CDR1 LNHDA and CDR2 SQIVND come from the germline V gene (reference sequence). The data were obtained in a study of blood T cell repertoires in COVID-19. The wider study: Acute-phase and convalescent COVID-19 samples originated in the United States, Italy and Spain.

Authors' methods: Amplification from reference gene primers served as the basis for estimated nucleated cell counts. Sequencing was performed with immunoSEQ multiplex PCR; in TCRdb, only in-frame clones are kept and a portion is missing. V and J calls and clone size are given by that table; D and trimming were obtained from the DNA. Counted here are approximately 85,000 clones, just over 85% occurring once; the ten biggest clones make up 27%. The source material was peripheral blood. The chain uses TRBV19 and TRBJ1-6; 7 bases agree with TRBD1. This clonotype was obtained from a man aged 45 to 65 with active or convalescent COVID-19. The CDR3 region is CASTPQGSVSPLHF. CDR3 coding DNA: TGTGCCAGTACTCCACAGGGGAGTGTATCACCCCTCCACTTT.